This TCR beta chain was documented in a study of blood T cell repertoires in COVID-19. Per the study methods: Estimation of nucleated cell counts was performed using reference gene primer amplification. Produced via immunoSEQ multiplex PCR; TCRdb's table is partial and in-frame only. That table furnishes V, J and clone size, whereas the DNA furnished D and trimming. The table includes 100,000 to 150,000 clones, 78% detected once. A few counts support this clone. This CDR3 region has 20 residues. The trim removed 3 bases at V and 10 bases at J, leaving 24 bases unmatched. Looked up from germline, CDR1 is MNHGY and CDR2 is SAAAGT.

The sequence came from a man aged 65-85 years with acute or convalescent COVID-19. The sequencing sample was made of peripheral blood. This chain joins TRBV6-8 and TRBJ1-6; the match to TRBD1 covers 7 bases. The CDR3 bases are TGTGCCAGCAGTTATCTGCCGATCCGGGACAGTCCAAGCCAAGGCTCACCCCTCCACTTT. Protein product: CASSYLPIRDSPSQGSPLHF.